The clone carrying this T cell receptor beta chain was recorded at least ten times. Antigen unknown. The sequenced fragment ends 3 residues before the CDR3 boundary, so the rest is inferred from the germline J gene. Most patients and controls had Caucasian heritage. This record belongs to a study of T cell clonality in common variable immunodeficiency. Findings of the study overall: Fewer deletions and N-nucleotide insertions were reportedly seen in common variable immunodeficiency TCR beta sequences. CVID subjects showed higher TCRbeta clonality than healthy controls.

V lost 6 bases to trimming and J lost 4 bases; unmatched junction nucleotides: 11. Looked up from germline, CDR1 is LNHDA and CDR2 is SQIVND (reference sequence). This CDR3 spans 15 amino acids. The table came from immunoSEQ multiplex PCR; TCRdb's copy has only in-frame clones and leaves some out. The sample has about 34,000 clones, none seen only once; the top ten hold 0.95%. Material for sequencing was peripheral blood mononuclear cells. The genes are TRBV19 and TRBJ1-2; 7 bases line up with TRBD1. The receptor was derived from a person between 18 and 75 years old in good health. The CDR3 bases that were read are TGTGCCAGTAGGCCCTCAGGGGGTCCCGCCTATGGC. It yields the protein CASRPSGGPAYG. The whole CDR3 region reads CASRPSGGPAYGYTF.